The clone carrying this T cell receptor beta chain has only a few counts. Trimming pared 3 bases from V and 5 bases from J, leaving 14 bases between. This CDR3 has 14 residues. Germline V gene data show CDR1 as KGHSH and CDR2 as LQKENI. This sample is drawn from a study of T cells in Graves' hyperthyroidism and ophthalmopathy. Study in general: The initial diagnosis was the point when peripheral blood was collected, ahead of any treatment.

Authors of the study amplified TCR beta CDR3 regions from RNA transcripts. In the first-round RT-PCR of the TCR CDR3, the HTBI primer set was used. TCRdb reprocessed the multiplex PCR reads via MiXCR and lists one record per CDR3 protein. The sample lists hundreds of thousands of distinct CDR3 sequences; 14% were seen once. Sample: blood. This receptor was taken from a woman aged 40 to 50 with Graves' hyperthyroidism. The chain recombines TRBV18 with TRBJ2-7; D not certain. CDR3 in amino acids: CASSPRSLGNEQYF. In DNA form, the CDR3 reads TGTGCCAGCTCACCGAGGAGTCTGGGGAACGAGCAGTACTTC.